A single sample gave rise to the 28 T cell receptor beta chains below, sequenced in a study of cytomegalovirus exposure and HLA in healthy donors. Researchers ran the PCR with 60 Vbeta and 13 Jbeta primers. Here immunoSEQ multiplex PCR was the method, and the copy in TCRdb shows in-frame clones only, minus some. Its table records some 120,000 clones. Sequenced: PBMCs. The receptors were gathered from a young man in good health and CMV-seronegative.

In nucleotides, the CDR3 is TGTGCCAGCGGGGGGGCCGGGGACTACGAGCAGTACTTC. Translated: CASGGAGDYEQYF. The V gene is TRBV9, the J gene TRBJ2-7, with TRBD2 as a possible D gene (7 bases). The CDR3 spans 13 residues. Germline V gene sequence: CDR1 SGDLS, CDR2 YYNGEE. With 7 bases removed from V and 3 bases from J, the gap between germline ends came to 14 bases.

CDR3 amino acids: CASATDARDTQYF. Written as DNA, the CDR3 is TGTGCCAGCGCAACCGATGCCCGGGATACGCAGTATTTT. The chain combines TRBV7-2 with TRBJ2-3; D remains ambiguous. The V and J ends lost 8 bases and 6 bases respectively, with 15 bases between them. Looked up from germline, CDR1 is SGHTA and CDR2 is FQGNSA. The CDR3 loop spans 13 amino acids.

This chain uses TRBV6-1 with TRBJ2-3, with 7 bases identical to TRBD2. The CDR3 is 14 amino acids. Germline trimming cut 4 bases from V and 0 bases from J; bases unmatched to any gene: 1. CDR1 MNHNS and CDR2 SASEGT come from the germline V gene. CDR3 sequence: CASSARESTDTQYF. The CDR3 nucleotides read TGTGCCAGCAGTGCGCGGGAGAGCACAGATACGCAGTATTTT.

The chain has TRBV6-1 and TRBJ2-5; D might be TRBD1 (6 bases). CDR1 is MNHNS and CDR2 is SASEGT in the germline V gene. V lost 4 bases to trimming and J lost 2 bases, with 11 bases between them. The CDR3 is 14 residues long. CDR3 loop: CASSVGTRQETQYF. CDR3 nucleotides: TGTGCCAGCAGTGTGGGGACACGACAAGAGACCCAGTACTTC.

The chain carries TRBV18 and TRBJ2-1, with TRBD2 matching 7 bases. Germline V gene data show CDR1 as KGHSH and CDR2 as LQKENI. The junction had 4 bases not matched to a gene; V was cut back by 0 bases and J by 2 bases. The CDR3 totals 16 residues. CDR3 bases: TGTGCCAGCTCACCACCCACTAGCGTTACCTACAATGAGCAGTTCTTC. Residues: CASSPPTSVTYNEQFF.

J is TRBJ2-7 and V is TRBV11-3; 7 bases agree with TRBD2. J was trimmed by 2 bases and V by 5 bases; bases with no gene match: 12. This CDR3 is built from 16 residues. CDR1 SGHNT and CDR2 YENEEA come from the germline V gene. The CDR3 DNA follows: TGTGCCAGCAGCAAGACTTCGCAAGCGGGACCCTACGAGCAGTACTTC. Its translation: CASSKTSQAGPYEQYF.

The chain employs TRBV28 and TRBJ2-1; the match to TRBD2 covers 10 bases. V was pared by 3 bases and J by 8 bases, with 4 bases of the junction left unmatched. Germline V gene sequence: CDR1 MDHEN, CDR2 SYDVKM. The CDR3 spans 14 residues. The CDR3: CASSFLAGVHEQFF. CDR3 DNA sequence: TGTGCCAGCAGTTTCCTAGCGGGAGTTCATGAGCAGTTCTTC.

J is TRBJ1-1 and V is TRBV5-5; 7 positions agree with TRBD1. With V trimmed by 2 bases and J by 4 bases, 8 bases remained unmatched. There are 15 residues in the CDR3. The germline V gene has CDR1 SGHKS and CDR2 YYEKEE (reference sequence). The CDR3, as DNA: TGTGCCAGCAGCTTCCTCTTGACAGGGCGCACTGAAGCTTTCTTT. Its protein product is CASSFLLTGRTEAFF.

The V and J genes are TRBV6-5 and TRBJ2-7; D might be TRBD1 (5 bases). The CDR3 length is 15 residues. Trimming removed 0 bases from V and 3 bases from J, with 12 bases in between. Germline lookup yields CDR1 MNHEY and CDR2 SVGAGI. In nucleotides, the CDR3 is TGTGCCAGCAGTTACTCCTGGACACCTAGCTACGAGCAGTACTTC. This codes for CASSYSWTPSYEQYF.

J is TRBJ1-3 and V is TRBV4-1; weak D call: TRBD1 (5 bases). V lost 4 bases, J lost 2 bases, and 15 bases lay in between. This CDR3 comprises 16 residues. The V gene's germline CDR1 is MGHRA and CDR2 YSYEKL. CDR3 in amino acids: CASSPEGTLAGNTIYF. The DNA of the CDR3 is TGCGCCAGCAGCCCGGAAGGGACTTTAGCTGGAAACACCATATATTTT.

This chain uses TRBV5-1 with TRBJ1-1; tentatively, D is TRBD1 (5 bases). The germline CDR1 and CDR2 sequences are SGHRS and YFSETQ. V shed 0 bases and J shed 1 base, with 10 bases lying between them. This CDR3 contains 15 residues. As DNA, the CDR3 is TGCGCCAGCAGCTTGGTTTCTACAGGGAACACTGAAGCTTTCTTT. Translated, it gives CASSLVSTGNTEAFF.

The chain carries TRBV28 and TRBJ2-7; 13 bases fit TRBD2. Looked up from germline, CDR1 is MDHEN and CDR2 is SYDVKM. CDR3 length: 15 residues. V dropped 6 bases and J dropped 2; count of bases not matched to a gene: 4. The CDR3 reads CASSAGTSGTYEQYF. The CDR3 DNA reads TGTGCCAGCAGCGCCGGGACTAGCGGGACCTACGAGCAGTACTTC.

J is TRBJ2-7 and V is TRBV28, with D possibly being TRBD2 (6 bases). Germline V CDR1 and CDR2: MDHEN, SYDVKM. This CDR3 has 15 residues. V gave up 6 bases and J gave up 3 bases, with 18 bases separating them. The CDR3 sequence: CASSRELAQRYEQYF. The CDR3 coding sequence is TGTGCCAGCAGCAGGGAACTAGCTCAACGCTACGAGCAGTACTTC.

The J gene is TRBJ2-2, the V gene TRBV19; 8 bases align to TRBD2. This CDR3 spans 19 amino acids. Germline V CDR1 and CDR2: LNHDA, SQIVND (reference sequence). Trimming cost V 1 base and J 6 bases; bases outside gene matches: 16. The CDR3 reads CASSIGAPSRGGGAGELFF. The DNA of the CDR3 is TGTGCCAGTAGTATAGGGGCCCCCTCCCGGGGGGGAGGAGCCGGGGAGCTGTTTTTT.

Here the CDR3 reads CASSSRTRGDYEQYF. In nucleotides, the CDR3 is TGTGCCAGCAGCTCCCGAACCAGGGGCGACTACGAGCAGTACTTC. This chain connects TRBV5-4 to TRBJ2-7; a possible D gene is TRBD1 (6 bases). The CDR3 has 15 residues. The V end lost 3 bases, the J end lost 3 bases, and 16 bases lay between the germline ends. Germline assignment: CDR1 SGHNT and CDR2 YYREEE (reference sequence).

The chain carries TRBV11-2 and TRBJ2-4; D gene uncertain. The germline V and J ends were trimmed by 3 bases and 0 bases, with 9 bases remaining between them. The CDR3 sequence is 15 residues long. Germline loops: CDR1 SGHAT, CDR2 FQNNGV. The CDR3 nucleotides are TGTGCCAGCAGCTTCACAGATCTAGCCAAAAACATTCAGTACTTC. Translation gives CASSFTDLAKNIQYF.

The V and J genes are TRBV18 and TRBJ2-7, with D possibly matching TRBD1 (6 bases). Germline-derived CDR1 and CDR2 are KGHSH and LQKENI. V lost 2 bases to trimming and J lost 4 bases, with 9 bases between them. The length of the CDR3 is 13 residues. CDR3 nucleotides: TGTGCCAGCTCACCAGGCAGGGGTTACGAGCAGTACTTC. Its translation is CASSPGRGYEQYF.

The chain links TRBV13 to TRBJ2-1; D is possibly TRBD2 (5 bases). Germline V gene sequence: CDR1 PRHDT, CDR2 FYEKMQ (reference sequence). Deletions cut 4 bases from V and 12 bases from J, with 19 bases between. This CDR3 contains 14 residues. The CDR3 coding sequence is TGTGCCAGCAGCTCTCAATTGGACTCAACTCGGCAGTTCTTC. It encodes CASSSQLDSTRQFF.

V is TRBV7-6 and J is TRBJ2-1; 14 nucleotides line up with TRBD2. CDR1 SGHVS and CDR2 FNYEAQ come from the germline V gene. V lost 1 base, J lost 7 bases, and 12 bases stayed unmatched. The CDR3 loop spans 19 amino acids. The CDR3 DNA is TGTGCCAGCAGCTTAGGCATACCGGGACTAGCGGGAGTGGGAAATGAGCAGTTCTTC. Protein product: CASSLGIPGLAGVGNEQFF.

The rearrangement links TRBV19 to TRBJ1-5; 8 nucleotides align to TRBD1. V shed 8 bases, J shed 0 bases, and the junction held 6 bases outside the gene matches. CDR3 length: 15 residues. CDR1 is LNHDA, CDR2 SQIVND, per germline (reference sequence). The DNA for the CDR3 is TGTGCCAGTTCCAGGGGGCTTATTAGCAATCAGCCCCAGCATTTT. Its translation is CASSRGLISNQPQHF.

This chain links TRBV15 with TRBJ1-1; 10 bases match TRBD1. The CDR3 has 17 amino acids. Trimming at V came to 5 bases and at J to 3 bases, leaving 12 bases not matched to a gene. Germline values: CDR1 LNHNV, CDR2 YYDKDF (reference sequence). The CDR3 nucleotides are TGTGCCACCAGCCCGAAGGTGACAGGGGGCTATGACACTGAAGCTTTCTTT. Its translation: CATSPKVTGGYDTEAFF.

The chain combines TRBV4-2 with TRBJ2-7; D gene uncertain. The CDR3 contains 19 residues. From germline, CDR1 is LGHNA and CDR2 YNFKEQ. The germline V and J ends were trimmed by 1 base and 2 bases, with 24 bases remaining between them. CDR3 DNA sequence: TGTGCCAGCAGCCAAGGACCTCCATTCCCCCAAATCGAGGCCTACGAGCAGTACTTC. Protein sequence: CASSQGPPFPQIEAYEQYF.

The V call is TRBV7-8, the J call TRBJ2-1, with TRBD1 matching 9 bases. This CDR3 has 18 amino acids. The trim removed 2 bases at V and 4 bases at J, leaving 12 bases unmatched. Germline assignment: CDR1 SGHVS and CDR2 FQNEAQ. DNA for the CDR3: TGTGCCAGCAGCTTAAACATGATAGGGACAGGGATTTACAATGAGCAGTTCTTC. Its translation is CASSLNMIGTGIYNEQFF.

The chain recombines TRBV25-1 with TRBJ1-2; 9 bases align to TRBD1. Germline V lookup: CDR1 MGHDK, CDR2 SYGVNS. Trimming at V came to 10 bases and at J to 6 bases, leaving 6 bases not matched to a gene. The CDR3 is 12 residues long. CDR3 sequence: CATEGDRDGYTF. The CDR3 DNA reads TGTGCCACCGAAGGGGACAGGGATGGCTACACCTTC.

The chain couples TRBV19 to TRBJ1-1; D not resolved. V was clipped by 3 bases and J by 4 bases, with 9 bases between them. This CDR3 has 13 amino acids. The germline V gene encodes CDR1 LNHDA and CDR2 SQIVND (reference sequence). The CDR3: CASSISGLTEAFF. Here the CDR3 DNA reads TGTGCCAGTAGTATCTCAGGCCTCACTGAAGCTTTCTTT. Supplemented by reference TRBV19 and TRBJ1-1, the full variable domain reads DGGITQSPKYLFRKEGQNVTLSCEQNLNHDAMYWYRQDPGQGLRLIYYSQIVNDFQKGDIAEGYSVSREKKESFPLTVTSAQKNPTAFYLCASSISGLTEAFFGQGTRLTVV.

The V and J genes are TRBV9 and TRBJ1-2, with D unresolved. Germline CDR1 reads SGDLS; CDR2 reads YYNGEE. CDR3 length: 15 residues. The V gene lost 0 bases and the J gene lost 0 bases, with 9 bases spanning the gap. For the CDR3, the DNA is TGTGCCAGCAGCGTAGGGACTTTAACTAACTATGGCTACACCTTC. As protein: CASSVGTLTNYGYTF.

V usage is TRBV10-1 and J usage is TRBJ1-4; the match to TRBD1 covers 9 bases. This CDR3 is built from 15 residues. With V trimmed by 5 bases and J by 7 bases, 8 bases remained unmatched. Germline values: CDR1 WNHNN, CDR2 SYGVQD (reference sequence). The CDR3 sequence: CASSRTGGAGEKLFF. CDR3 DNA sequence: TGCGCCAGCAGTAGAACAGGGGGCGCGGGTGAAAAACTGTTTTTT.

Notes on this clone: The junction departs from the called germline gene at one end, perhaps through a read error. The identical CDR3 is also encoded by other nucleotide sequences in the sample. The chain employs TRBV30 and TRBJ2-5, with a tentative D call TRBD2 (6 bases). In germline, CDR1 is GTSNPN, CDR2 SVGIG (reference sequence). The CDR3 is made up of 12 amino acids. In DNA, the CDR3 is TGTGCCTGGTCCCAGAGGAGGGAGACTCAGTACTTC. Its protein product is CAWSQRRETQYF.